The sequence of this TCR beta chain was determined in a study of blood T cell repertoires in COVID-19. Across the whole study: T cells, B-cell-depleted T cells, or PBMCs supplied cDNA or gDNA.

TCRdb's table, derived via immunoSEQ multiplex PCR, lists solely in-frame clones and lacks some. The sample shows around 180,000 clones, about 85% of them seen only once. The V gene lost 3 bases and the J gene lost 7 bases, with 13 bases spanning the gap. The CDR3 sequence is 14 residues long. Looked up from germline, CDR1 is SGHTA and CDR2 is FQGNSA. The chain links TRBV7-2 to TRBJ1-5, with D perhaps matching TRBD1 (6 bases). This clonotype originated in a man older than 75 with COVID-19, enrolled during active disease. Sequenced: peripheral blood. The CDR3 DNA reads TGTGCCAGCAGCTTTAATTACAGGGAGCAGCCCCAGCATTTT. It is translated as CASSFNYREQPQHF.